Described below is a single TCR beta chain sequence and its context. The data belong to a study of blood T cell repertoires in COVID-19. Study details: T cells, B-cell-depleted T cells, or PBMCs provided the cDNA or gDNA that served as material.

Profiled with immunoSEQ multiplex PCR; TCRdb holds only in-frame clones, not every one. Among about 170,000 clones listed, approximately 84% were seen once. The TCR originated in a man between 65 and 85 years old with active or convalescent COVID-19. The sequenced sample consisted of peripheral blood.

CDR3 sequence: CASSFRPQDGYTF. The CDR3 DNA follows: TGTGCCAGCAGCTTTAGGCCACAGGATGGCTACACCTTC. The rearrangement links TRBV7-9 to TRBJ1-2; a weak D match, TRBD1 (5 bases). The CDR3 runs 13 residues. The germline gives CDR1 SEHNR, CDR2 FQNEAQ (reference sequence). Trimming cost V 3 bases and J 6 bases, with 11 bases left between them.